This T cell receptor (beta chain) appears in the sequencing data of a study of Graves' ophthalmopathy and Graves' hyperthyroidism. Study results and limitations: Thyroid clonotypes that were expanded above 0.001 frequency mostly also appeared in blood.

TCR beta CDR3 regions were amplified from RNA transcripts. Second-round multiplex PCR followed a first-round RT-PCR using HTBI primers. TCRdb re-derived calls from the multiplex PCR reads in MiXCR, one entry per CDR3 protein. The sample has 200,000 to 250,000 distinct CDR3 sequences, around a fifth seen once; the top ten hold 43%. The V gene end was trimmed by 5 bases and the J gene end by 5 bases; junction bases not matched to a gene: 5. Germline CDR1 reads MNHNS; CDR2 reads SASEGT. The CDR3 is made up of 14 amino acids. On this clonotype itself: What it recognizes is unknown.

This TCR was sampled from a woman aged 45-65 years with Graves' ophthalmopathy. What was sequenced was peripheral blood. The V gene is TRBV6-1, the J gene TRBJ1-5; TRBD1 agrees at 8 bases. DNA for the CDR3: TGTGCCAGCAGTAAGGACAGGGAGTATCAGCCCCAGCATTTT. Its protein product is CASSKDREYQPQHF.